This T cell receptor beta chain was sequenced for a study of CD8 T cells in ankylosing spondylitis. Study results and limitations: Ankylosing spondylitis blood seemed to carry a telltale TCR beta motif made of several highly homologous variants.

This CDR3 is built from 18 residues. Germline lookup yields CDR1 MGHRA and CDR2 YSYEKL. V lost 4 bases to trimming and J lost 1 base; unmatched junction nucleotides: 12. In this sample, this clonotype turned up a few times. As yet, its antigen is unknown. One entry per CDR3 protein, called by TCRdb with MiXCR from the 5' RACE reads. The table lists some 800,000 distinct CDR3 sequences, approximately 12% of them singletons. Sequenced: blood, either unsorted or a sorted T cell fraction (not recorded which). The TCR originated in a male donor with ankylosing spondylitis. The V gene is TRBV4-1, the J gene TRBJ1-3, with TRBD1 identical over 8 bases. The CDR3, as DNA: TGCGCCAGCAGCCTAAGAGTGGGACAGGCCTCTTCTGGAAACACCATATATTTT. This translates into CASSLRVGQASSGNTIYF.